The next 31 T cell receptor beta chains were all read from a single sample in a study of beta chain features in type 1 diabetes. Study-level findings and limits: Within each of all four CD4+ subsets, Type 1 diabetes patients had TCRB CDR3s that were moderately but significantly shorter.

Reverse transcribing all isolated RNA meant expressed TCRB transcripts were sequenced. Method: immunoSEQ multiplex PCR; TCRdb's copy keeps in-frame clones and lacks some. The sample includes 640,000 or so clones, roughly an eighth of them seen just once. Antigens for these TCRs are unknown. The sample taken for sequencing was naive CD4+ T cells from blood. The receptors come from a man younger than 35 with type 1 diabetes.

The V gene is TRBV7-2, the J gene TRBJ2-1; no firm D call. CDR1 SGHTA and CDR2 FQGNSA come from the germline V gene. V shed 5 bases and J shed 10 bases, with 15 bases lying between them. The CDR3 is 13 residues long. CDR3 protein: CASSPRWMGEQFF. As DNA, the CDR3 is TGTGCCAGCAGCCCGAGGTGGATGGGCGAGCAGTTCTTC.

The genes are TRBV6-6 and TRBJ2-1; D assignment may be TRBD1 or TRBD2 (5 bases each). In germline, CDR1 is MNHNY, CDR2 SVGAGI (reference sequence). CDR3 length: 16 amino acids. Between the trimmed V and J ends, which lost 6 bases and 6 bases, there was a span of 21 bases. CDR3 sequence reads: CASSLPPGRTANEQFF. CDR3 nucleotides: TGTGCCAGCAGCTTACCCCCGGGACGCACAGCCAATGAGCAGTTCTTC.

Only a few counts were recorded for this clone. The chain recombines TRBV18 with TRBJ2-2; the D gene is possibly TRBD2 (5 bases). Germline V gives CDR1 KGHSH, CDR2 LQKENI. This CDR3 is built from 15 residues. The ends were cut back, 2 bases at V and 4 bases at J, with 11 bases in the middle. This CDR3 reads CASSPISDGTGELFF. The CDR3 nucleotides are TGTGCCAGCTCACCAATTAGCGATGGCACCGGGGAGCTGTTTTTT.

This clone came up a few times. The chain is built from TRBV30 and TRBJ1-1, with D perhaps matching TRBD1 (5 bases). This CDR3 is built from 14 residues. Trimming stripped 1 base from V and 0 bases from J, with 9 bases between. Germline values: CDR1 GTSNPN, CDR2 SVGIG (reference sequence). CDR3 amino acids: CAWSGQRMNTEAFF. Here the CDR3 DNA reads TGTGCCTGGAGTGGACAGCGAATGAACACTGAAGCTTTCTTT. Supplemented by reference TRBV30 and TRBJ1-1, the full variable domain reads SQTIHQWPATLVQPVGSPLSLECTVEGTSNPNLYWYRQAAGRGLQLLFYSVGIGQISSEVPQNLSASRPQDRQFILSSKKLLLSDSGFYLCAWSGQRMNTEAFFGQGTRLTVV.

J is TRBJ2-1 and V is TRBV5-1; D is undetermined. The V gene lost 9 bases and the J gene lost 0 bases, with 13 bases spanning the gap. The length of the CDR3 is 14 residues. Germline CDR1 and CDR2: SGHRS and YFSETQ. This chain's CDR3 is CATNPGSSYNEQFF. The CDR3, as DNA: TGCGCCACCAATCCGGGTAGCTCCTACAATGAGCAGTTCTTC. Full variable domain (outside the CDR3, taken from reference TRBV5-1 and TRBJ2-1): KAGVTQTPRYLIKTRGQQVTLSCSPISGHRSVSWYQQTPGQGLQFLFEYFSETQRNKGNFPGRFSGRQFSNSRSEMNVSTLELGDSALYLCATNPGSSYNEQFFGPGTRLTVL.

This clone was recorded a few times. The chain is built from TRBV7-2 and TRBJ1-5; 7 bases are shared with TRBD1. Germline V gene data show CDR1 as SGHTA and CDR2 as FQGNSA. Losses at the gene ends were 5 bases for V and 0 bases for J; bases not matched to a gene: 10. The CDR3 has 17 amino acids. Here the CDR3 DNA reads TGTGCCAGCAGCCGGAGACAGGGAAGGTATAGCAATCAGCCCCAGCATTTT. Translating it yields CASSRRQGRYSNQPQHF.

The chain joins TRBV5-6 to TRBJ2-3, with 8 positions matching TRBD2. The J segment lost 6 bases and the V segment lost 2 bases, leaving 11 bases of the junction unmatched. There are 16 residues in the CDR3. Germline V gene lookup returns CDR1 SGHDT and CDR2 YYEEEE. The CDR3 is CASSLAGAIVWDTQYF. CDR3 bases: TGTGCCAGCAGCTTAGCGGGAGCCATTGTCTGGGATACGCAGTATTTT.

The CDR3 is CASSSGLAGRMGGTDTQYF. The CDR3 DNA sequence: TGTGCCAGCAGCTCTGGACTAGCAGGACGGATGGGTGGGACAGATACGCAGTATTTT. The rearrangement links TRBV5-4 to TRBJ2-3; 8 nucleotides line up with TRBD2. Germline CDR1 reads SGHNT; CDR2 reads YYREEE (reference sequence). Losses at the gene ends were 3 bases for V and 3 bases for J; bases not matched to a gene: 18. The CDR3 sequence is 19 residues long.

The CDR3 loop reads CASSSGTHEGEQFF. The CDR3 coding sequence is TGTGCCAGCAGCTCCGGGACTCATGAGGGGGAGCAGTTCTTC. This chain links TRBV4-2 with TRBJ2-1, with a weak D call TRBD2 (6 bases). The CDR3 covers 14 residues. Trimming took 5 bases from V and 10 from J, leaving 18 bases between them. Germline lookup yields CDR1 LGHNA and CDR2 YNFKEQ.

This clone was counted between two and nine times. Other DNA sequences in this specimen translate into the identical CDR3. The V call is TRBV30, the J call TRBJ2-7; no clear D. Germline loops: CDR1 GTSNPN, CDR2 SVGIG (reference sequence). This CDR3 contains 11 residues. V lost 2 bases, J lost 4 bases, and 6 bases lay in between. CDR3 sequence reads: CAWSSFYEQYF. In nucleotides, the CDR3 is TGTGCCTGGAGTTCGTTTTACGAGCAGTACTTC. Using reference TRBV30 and TRBJ2-7 for the parts outside the CDR3, the full variable domain is SQTIHQWPATLVQPVGSPLSLECTVEGTSNPNLYWYRQAAGRGLQLLFYSVGIGQISSEVPQNLSASRPQDRQFILSSKKLLLSDSGFYLCAWSSFYEQYFGPGTRLTVT.

This clone was picked up a small number of times. CDR3 coding DNA: TGTGCCAGCAGCCATCCCACCGGGACAGGGTACGGCACCATATATTTT. Translated: CASSHPTGTGYGTIYF. The chain recombines TRBV4-2 with TRBJ1-3, with 9 bases matching TRBD1. Losses at the gene ends were 3 bases for V and 9 bases for J; bases not matched to a gene: 12. Germline V gene sequence: CDR1 LGHNA, CDR2 YNFKEQ. CDR3 size: 16 residues.

This clone was observed a handful of times. J is TRBJ2-5 and V is TRBV9; 9 bases agree with TRBD2. Germline V gene sequence: CDR1 SGDLS, CDR2 YYNGEE. The CDR3 covers 15 residues. Losses at the gene ends were 4 bases for V and 5 bases for J; bases not matched to a gene: 9. CDR3 in DNA: TGTGCCAGCAGCTATTTAGCGGGAGTAGTGGAGACCCAGTACTTC. The encoded protein is CASSYLAGVVETQYF.

With respect to this clone: The junction and the germline gene differ at one end; a read error may be behind it. This rearrangement joins TRBV23-1 to TRBJ2-7; 9 bases are a match to TRBD1. TRBV23-1 belongs to the ORF category, with a function that is uncertain. The CDR3 is made up of 11 amino acids. The CDR3 DNA reads TGCGCCAGCAATACCGGGACAGGGAAATCCTTC. Residues: CASNTGTGKSF.

The rearrangement joins TRBV7-9 to TRBJ2-1; TRBD2 aligns across 14 bases. The CDR3 has 15 amino acids. Trimming at V came to 4 bases and at J to 7 bases, leaving 3 bases not matched to a gene. Germline V CDR1 and CDR2: SEHNR, FQNEAQ (reference sequence). The CDR3 spells CASSSRLAGGNEQFF. In DNA form, the CDR3 reads TGTGCCAGCAGCTCAAGACTAGCGGGAGGGAATGAGCAGTTCTTC.

V is TRBV11-2 and J is TRBJ2-5; D possibly corresponds to TRBD1 (7 bases). CDR3 size: 13 residues. Trimming cost V 11 bases and J 7 bases, with 20 bases left between them. Germline V gene data show CDR1 as SGHAT and CDR2 as FQNNGV. The CDR3, as DNA: TGTGCCGCGGGGACAGCGGCCTCAGGGACCCAGTACTTC. Its protein product is CAAGTAASGTQYF.

This clone has more than one count but fewer than ten. The V call is TRBV6-6, the J call TRBJ2-7, with a weak D call TRBD1 (6 bases). There are 13 residues in the CDR3. Trimming cost V 6 bases and J 2 bases, with 11 bases left between them. CDR1 is MNHNY and CDR2 is SVGAGI in the germline V gene (reference sequence). The CDR3, as DNA: TGTGCCAGCAGGCCAGGGGTTCCCTACGAGCAGTACTTC. Translating it yields CASRPGVPYEQYF.

This clone appeared a few times. V is TRBV28 and J is TRBJ2-7; D is uncertain. CDR1 and CDR2 from the germline V gene are MDHEN and SYDVKM. CDR3 size: 11 residues. Trimming left V 4 bases short and J 7 bases short, with 8 bases between. CDR3 in amino acids: CASSSRWEQYF. CDR3 coding DNA: TGTGCCAGCAGTTCTCGTTGGGAGCAGTACTTC.

This clone appeared a few times. V is TRBV18 and J is TRBJ2-3; 12 bases match TRBD2. The V segment lost 0 bases and the J segment 2 bases; nucleotides outside the gene matches: 6. CDR3 length equals 18 residues. Per the germline V gene, CDR1 is KGHSH and CDR2 is LQKENI. The CDR3 bases are TGTGCCAGCTCACCACCCCTAGCGGGAGGGATGGACACAGATACGCAGTATTTT. Protein sequence: CASSPPLAGGMDTDTQYF.

This clone came up a few times. The V call is TRBV29-1, the J call TRBJ2-5; 8 bases are a match to TRBD1. The V and J ends lost 6 bases and 5 bases, in that order; junction bases with no gene match: 11. CDR1 is SQVTM and CDR2 is ANQGSEA in the germline V gene. The CDR3 length is 14 residues. The CDR3 nucleotides read TGCAGCGTGCCTGGCAGGGGGCATGGGGAGACCCAGTACTTC. Residues: CSVPGRGHGETQYF.

This clone was counted a few times. The chain employs TRBV2 and TRBJ1-6, with a tentative D call TRBD1 (5 bases). V lost 6 bases to trimming and J lost 13 bases, with 7 bases between them. This CDR3 is built from 10 residues. From germline, CDR1 is SNHLY and CDR2 FYNNEI. The CDR3 bases are TGTGCCAGCAGCCAGGGTCCCCTCCACTTT. Its translation: CASSQGPLHF.

This clone showed up just a few times. The CDR3 loop is CASSLFWRSSSYNEQFF. The CDR3 DNA reads TGCGCCAGCAGCTTGTTTTGGAGATCCAGCTCCTACAATGAGCAGTTCTTC. The genes are TRBV5-1 and TRBJ2-1; D not certain. The germline V gene encodes CDR1 SGHRS and CDR2 YFSETQ. CDR3 length equals 17 residues. V was cut by 1 base and J by 0 bases, with 14 bases left in between.

This clone was counted between two and nine times. The chain carries TRBV4-3 and TRBJ2-2, with 9 bases identical to TRBD1. Per germline, CDR1 LGHNA and CDR2 YSLEER. The CDR3 runs 15 residues. V gave up 4 bases and J gave up 6 bases; unmatched junction bases: 6. The CDR3: CASSLDRGSAGELFF. The CDR3 bases are TGCGCCAGCAGCCTCGACAGGGGGAGCGCCGGGGAGCTGTTTTTT.

V usage is TRBV7-9 and J usage is TRBJ2-3; no reliable D call. The ends were cut back, 4 bases at V and 0 bases at J, with 14 bases in the middle. This CDR3 has 16 residues. The germline gives CDR1 SEHNR, CDR2 FQNEAQ (reference sequence). CDR3 coding DNA: TGTGCCAGCAGCTCTTTTACTGGGCCGAGCACAGATACGCAGTATTTT. This sequence encodes CASSSFTGPSTDTQYF.

This chain uses TRBV5-1 with TRBJ2-7, with TRBD1 matching over 9 bases. The germline V gene has CDR1 SGHRS and CDR2 YFSETQ. The CDR3 consists of 15 residues. V lost 0 bases to trimming and J lost 5 bases; unmatched junction nucleotides: 6. CDR3 residues: CASSLVRTGDDEQYF. The CDR3, as DNA: TGCGCCAGCAGCTTGGTTAGGACAGGGGATGACGAGCAGTACTTC.

In its sample, this clone was seen a few times. This chain links TRBV29-1 with TRBJ1-5, with TRBD1 identical over 7 bases. There are 13 residues in the CDR3. Germline CDR1 and CDR2: SQVTM and ANQGSEA. V was pared by 7 bases and J by 4 bases, with 7 bases of the junction left unmatched. The CDR3 DNA reads as TGCAGCGGCCGGGACAGCCCGAATCAGCCCCAGCATTTT. As protein: CSGRDSPNQPQHF.

This clone was counted a few times. The chain combines TRBV23-1 with TRBJ2-3, with TRBD2 as a possible D gene (5 bases). TRBV23-1 is reported as an ORF; its role is uncertain. This CDR3 is built from 15 residues. V dropped 6 bases and J dropped 1 base, with 14 bases sitting between them. The CDR3, as DNA: TGCGCCAGCAGCCAAGACCCGAGGGGCACAGATACGCAGTATTTT. Protein product: CASSQDPRGTDTQYF.

In its sample, this clone was seen a few times. The chain employs TRBV9 and TRBJ1-1; no definite D call. The CDR3 is made up of 16 amino acids. Germline CDR1 reads SGDLS; CDR2 reads YYNGEE. V was pared by 0 bases and J by 1 base, with 13 bases between. The CDR3 sequence is CASSVEAVVPNTEAFF. Here the CDR3 DNA reads TGTGCCAGCAGCGTAGAGGCGGTGGTCCCGAACACTGAAGCTTTCTTT.

The rearrangement links TRBV10-3 to TRBJ2-1, with a possible D match to TRBD2 (5 bases). CDR3 length equals 15 residues. Germline CDR1 ENHRY, CDR2 SYGVKD. With 2 bases removed from V and 0 bases from J, the gap between germline ends came to 8 bases. The CDR3 nucleotides read TGTGCCATCAGTGAGCGGGGTAGCTCCTACAATGAGCAGTTCTTC. It translates to CAISERGSSYNEQFF.

The rearrangement joins TRBV29-1 to TRBJ2-5; TRBD1 aligns across 11 bases. V lost 8 bases to trimming and J lost 4 bases; unmatched junction nucleotides: 9. CDR1 SQVTM and CDR2 ANQGSEA come from the germline V gene. This CDR3 region has 14 residues. CDR3 in amino acids: CSLSPGQGGETQYF. CDR3 coding DNA: TGCAGCCTCTCGCCGGGACAGGGGGGAGAGACCCAGTACTTC.

V and J are TRBV30 and TRBJ2-7, with 16 bases that match TRBD2. Germline values: CDR1 GTSNPN, CDR2 SVGIG (reference sequence). The CDR3 runs to 16 residues. V lost 5 bases and J lost 7; bases outside the gene matches: 11. CDR3 sequence (DNA): TGTGCCTGGTCCACCGGGACTAGCGGGGGGGCCTGGGAGCAGTACTTC. It encodes CAWSTGTSGGAWEQYF.

The genes are TRBV30 and TRBJ2-3; tentative D call: TRBD2 (5 bases). V was pared by 0 bases and J by 6 bases, with 10 bases between. This CDR3 spans 13 amino acids. Germline CDR1 is GTSNPN and CDR2 is SVGIG (reference sequence). Here the CDR3 DNA reads TGTGCCTGGAGTGTACGGTGGAGGGATACGCAGTATTTT. As protein: CAWSVRWRDTQYF.